These 29 T cell receptor beta chains were all obtained from the same sample, sequenced in a study of T cells in Graves' hyperthyroidism and ophthalmopathy. It was RNA transcripts that yielded the amplified TCR beta CDR3 regions. The HTBI primer set drove a first-round RT-PCR of the TCR CDR3. TCRdb analysed the multiplex PCR reads with MiXCR anew, one entry per CDR3 protein. The profile shows approximately 330,000 distinct CDR3 sequences, 15% to 20% of them singletons. The sequenced sample consisted of blood. The receptor set was obtained from a woman between 50 and 59 years old with Graves' hyperthyroidism.

Only a few counts were recorded for this clonotype. The CDR3 spells CASSVPRGGGTGELFF. The CDR3 DNA sequence: TGTGCCAGCAGCGTCCCGCGGGGGGGCGGGACCGGGGAGCTGTTTTTT. J is TRBJ2-2 and V is TRBV9; 9 nucleotides agree with TRBD2. In germline, CDR1 is SGDLS, CDR2 YYNGEE. V gave up 2 bases and J gave up 5 bases; unmatched junction bases: 7. This CDR3 has 16 amino acids.

At least ten counts were recorded for this clonotype. The rearrangement uses TRBV6-1 and TRBJ2-7; D perhaps matches TRBD1 (6 bases). The V gene's germline CDR1 is MNHNS and CDR2 SASEGT. CDR3 size: 13 residues. V was cut by 6 bases and J by 4 bases, with 13 bases left in between. CDR3 coding DNA: TGTGCCAGCAGCCGGGGACATATTTACGAGCAGTACGTC. Protein: CASSRGHIYEQYV.

This clonotype was seen at least ten times. The chain has TRBV14 and TRBJ1-2; D perhaps matches TRBD1 (6 bases). CDR3 length: 13 residues. Trimming took off 4 bases at V and 2 bases at J, with 8 bases between the two ends. Looked up from germline, CDR1 is SGHDN and CDR2 is FVKESK. The CDR3 DNA reads as TGTGCCAGCAGCCCCGGACAGAACTATGGCTACACCTTC. Its protein is CASSPGQNYGYTF.

The V and J genes are TRBV4-2 and TRBJ2-1; tentative D call: TRBD2 (6 bases). Trimming shortened V by 8 bases and J by 7 bases, and 21 bases separated the two germline ends. The CDR3 loop spans 15 amino acids. Germline CDR1 and CDR2: LGHNA and YNFKEQ. The CDR3 DNA sequence: TGTGCCAGCTCACCACCTTCGCGGGGAACGAATGAGCAGTTCTTC. Translated: CASSPPSRGTNEQFF.

This clonotype was found many times. The V gene is TRBV11-2, the J gene TRBJ2-3; 9 bases agree with TRBD2. In germline, CDR1 is SGHAT, CDR2 FQNNGV. The trim removed 4 bases at V and 4 bases at J, leaving 6 bases unmatched. The CDR3 sequence is 15 residues long. The CDR3 protein is CASSSSGLAADTQYF. The CDR3 nucleotides are TGTGCCAGCAGCTCATCGGGACTAGCAGCAGATACGCAGTATTTT.

This chain links TRBV19 with TRBJ1-1; D gene uncertain. V shed 5 bases and J shed 7 bases, with 17 bases lying between them. The germline gives CDR1 LNHDA, CDR2 SQIVND (reference sequence). The CDR3 runs 14 residues. CDR3 in amino acids: CASSFRGFWDEAFF. CDR3 bases: TGTGCCAGTAGTTTCCGGGGATTTTGGGATGAAGCTTTCTTT.

This chain connects TRBV7-2 to TRBJ2-2, with D perhaps matching TRBD1 (6 bases). Trimming took 5 bases from V and 5 from J, leaving 12 bases between them. Germline V gene data show CDR1 as SGHTA and CDR2 as FQGNSA. CDR3 length equals 14 residues. This CDR3 reads CASSVGHHTGELFF. In nucleotides, the CDR3 is TGTGCCAGCAGCGTGGGACATCATACCGGGGAGCTGTTTTTT.

This clonotype has a count of ten or more. The gene calls are TRBV20-1 and TRBJ2-3; possible D gene TRBD1, 5 bases. In germline, CDR1 is DFQATT, CDR2 SNEGSKA (reference sequence). The V end was cut by 1 base, the J end by 1 base, with 15 bases between. The CDR3 has 16 residues. CDR3 nucleotide sequence: TGCAGTGCTAGAGGGGCAGGGCACGGTCGCACAGATACGCAGTATTTT. It yields the protein CSARGAGHGRTDTQYF.

This clonotype was counted only a few times. V gene TRBV5-6 combines with J gene TRBJ1-2; 7 nucleotides agree with TRBD1. V was clipped by 7 bases and J by 4 bases; unmatched bases: 10. Looked up from germline, CDR1 is SGHDT and CDR2 is YYEEEE. The CDR3 totals 14 residues. The CDR3 here is CASDYQGGGYGYTF. CDR3 sequence (DNA): TGTGCCAGCGACTACCAGGGGGGCGGCTATGGCTACACCTTC.

The table lists this clonotype with a few counts. The CDR3 DNA reads TGTGCCAGCAGCGTAGGCGGGGGATACTACAATGAGCAGTTCTTC. This gives the protein CASSVGGGYYNEQFF. The chain is built from TRBV9 and TRBJ2-1; 7 bases are shared with TRBD2. The CDR3 is 15 amino acids. CDR1 and CDR2 from the germline V gene are SGDLS and YYNGEE. With 0 bases clipped from V and 3 bases from J, the junction kept 3 bases outside the gene matches.

In its sample, this clonotype was seen many times. The J gene is TRBJ2-3, the V gene TRBV12-3 or TRBV12-4; perhaps TRBD2 as D (6 bases). The CDR3 covers 14 residues. V was shortened by 5 bases and J by 0 bases, with 9 bases between the two germline ends. As DNA, the CDR3 is TGTGCCAGCAGTCCGGGGACTAGCACAGATACGCAGTATTTT. Residues: CASSPGTSTDTQYF.

In this sample, this clonotype turned up a few times. V usage is TRBV6-1 and J usage is TRBJ2-7, with TRBD1 as a possible D gene (6 bases). The length of the CDR3 is 15 residues. The V end was cut by 1 base, the J end by 5 bases, with 15 bases between. Germline V gene sequence: CDR1 MNHNS, CDR2 SASEGT. This CDR3 reads CASSEVWTVRHEQYF. The CDR3 DNA follows: TGTGCCAGCAGTGAAGTGTGGACAGTTCGCCACGAGCAGTACTTC.

In this sample, this clonotype turned up many times. This chain connects TRBV5-6 to TRBJ2-7; D might be TRBD1 (6 bases). The germline V gene encodes CDR1 SGHDT and CDR2 YYEEEE. Deletions cut 3 bases from V and 5 bases from J, with 15 bases between. The CDR3 is 14 amino acids. CDR3 nucleotide sequence: TGTGCCAGCAGCTCGGACTCAACAGGGAACGAGCAGTACTTC. Protein product: CASSSDSTGNEQYF.

This clonotype was observed at least ten times. The V and J genes are TRBV7-4 and TRBJ2-1, with 9 nucleotides matching TRBD2. Trimming at V came to 10 bases and at J to 6 bases, leaving 4 bases not matched to a gene. Germline V gene lookup returns CDR1 SGHVT and CDR2 SQSDAQ. The CDR3 consists of 12 residues. DNA of the CDR3: TGTGCCACCGCGGGGGGGCTCAATGAGCAGTTCTTC. It encodes CATAGGLNEQFF.

Concerning this clonotype itself: One end of the junction is discordant with germline, which a read error may explain. The rearrangement links TRBV6-1 to TRBJ2-7; D not resolved. Germline V gene sequence: CDR1 MNHNS, CDR2 SASEGT. There are 12 residues in the CDR3. The DNA for the CDR3 is TGTGCCAGCATGACGGGCTCCCACGAGCAGTACTTC. Residues: CASMTGSHEQYF.

CDR3: CASSLGAGTYNEQFF. The CDR3 coding sequence is TGTGCCAGCAGCTTGGGAGCGGGGACCTACAATGAGCAGTTCTTC. V gene TRBV5-4 combines with J gene TRBJ2-1; 7 bases map to TRBD2. Germline CDR1 SGHNT, CDR2 YYREEE (reference sequence). Trimming took 0 bases from V and 2 from J; bases not matched to a gene: 2. The CDR3 has 15 residues. Variable domain in full (rest from reference TRBV5-4 and TRBJ2-1): ETGVTQSPTHLIKTRGQQVTLRCSSQSGHNTVSWYQQALGQGPQFIFQYYREEENGRGNFPPRFSGLQFPNYSSELNVNALELDDSALYLCASSLGAGTYNEQFFGPGTRLTVL.

V gene TRBV10-2 combines with J gene TRBJ2-3; weak D call: TRBD2 (5 bases). The CDR3 runs to 13 residues. Germline V gene sequence: CDR1 WSHSY, CDR2 SAAADI. The V gene lost 6 bases and the J gene lost 1 base, with 8 bases spanning the gap. The CDR3: CASRYGGTDTQYF. The CDR3 DNA reads as TGCGCCAGCAGGTACGGGGGCACAGATACGCAGTATTTT.

This clonotype has at least ten counts. This sequence joins TRBV10-3 and TRBJ2-7; 7 bases fit TRBD1. The germline gives CDR1 ENHRY, CDR2 SYGVKD. The CDR3 covers 15 residues. V gave up 7 bases and J gave up 0 bases; unmatched junction bases: 9. Here the CDR3 DNA reads TGTGCCATCACTTCGAGGACAGGCAGCTCCTACGAGCAGTACTTC. It encodes CAITSRTGSSYEQYF.

This clonotype was seen a few times. V usage is TRBV7-9 and J usage is TRBJ2-1; D might be TRBD2 (5 bases). Germline-derived CDR1 and CDR2 are SEHNR and FQNEAQ (reference sequence). V lost 10 bases, J lost 7 bases, and 23 bases lay in between. This CDR3 spans 15 amino acids. The CDR3 DNA sequence: TGTGCCACACCACTTATTCGCGGTACTAGAAATGAGCAGTTCTTC. This codes for CATPLIRGTRNEQFF.

The V gene is TRBV6-5, the J gene TRBJ1-1; 9 nucleotides match TRBD1. J lost 0 bases, V lost 2 bases, and 4 bases had no gene match. CDR1 is MNHEY and CDR2 is SVGAGI in the germline V gene. This CDR3 has 16 amino acids. The CDR3 coding sequence is TGTGCCAGCAGTTACCACAGGGGGCTCTTGAACACTGAAGCTTTCTTT. It is translated as CASSYHRGLLNTEAFF.

The V gene is TRBV12-3 or TRBV12-4, the J gene TRBJ1-3; TRBD1 is a possible D gene (5 bases). The CDR3 runs 18 residues. V was trimmed by 5 bases and J by 2 bases, leaving 22 bases between them. The CDR3 DNA reads as TGTGCCAGCAGTCGCCCCCCGGGACTCGAACGCCCTGGAAACACCATATATTTT. The encoded protein is CASSRPPGLERPGNTIYF.

The rearrangement joins TRBV9 to TRBJ1-3; D is unresolved. V lost 3 bases to trimming and J lost 0 bases, with 10 bases between them. The CDR3 is 15 amino acids. CDR1 SGDLS and CDR2 YYNGEE come from the germline V gene. The DNA for the CDR3 is TGTGCCAGCAGCGGCGGACCTAGCTCTGGAAACACCATATATTTT. It is translated as CASSGGPSSGNTIYF.

With respect to this clonotype: Being one base from a much bigger clone, this may be a read error. The V call is TRBV7-2, the J call TRBJ1-2; maybe TRBD1 (5 bases). The germline V gene has CDR1 SGHTA and CDR2 FQGNSA. The CDR3 has 14 residues. The chain's CDR3 is CASILWGGTYGYTF. CDR3 in DNA: TGTGCCAGCATCTTATGGGGTGGGACCTATGGCTACACCTTC.

This clonotype was detected a few times. The CDR3 spells CASSSREALTTEAFF. DNA of the CDR3: TGTGCCAGCAGTAGCAGGGAGGCCCTCACTACTGAAGCTTTCTTT. The V call is TRBV6-1, the J call TRBJ1-1, with a tentative D call TRBD1 (5 bases). Trimming cost V 5 bases and J 5 bases, with 18 bases left between them. The germline gives CDR1 MNHNS, CDR2 SASEGT. The CDR3 totals 15 residues.

This clonotype was observed a few times. The CDR3 loop reads CASSLVDNTEAFF. Here the CDR3 DNA reads TGTGCCAGCAGCTTGGTGGATAACACTGAAGCTTTCTTT. The chain uses TRBV5-4 and TRBJ1-1; D is unclear. Trimming took off 0 bases at V and 2 bases at J, with 5 bases between the two ends. The CDR3 length is 13 residues. Germline V gene sequence: CDR1 SGHNT, CDR2 YYREEE (reference sequence).

Ten or more counts support this clonotype. J is TRBJ1-1 and V is TRBV7-2, with a tentative D call TRBD1 (6 bases). Germline V lookup: CDR1 SGHTA, CDR2 FQGNSA. CDR3 length equals 15 residues. The ends were cut back, 5 bases at V and 5 bases at J, with 18 bases in the middle. The CDR3 DNA sequence: TGTGCCAGCAGCGCCTCCTACCAGAGGGGGACTGAAGCTTTCTTT. It codes for CASSASYQRGTEAFF. The full variable domain, its missing parts supplied by reference TRBV7-2 and TRBJ1-1, is GAGVSQSPSNKVTEKGKDVELRCDPISGHTALYWYRQSLGQGLEFLIYFQGNSAPDKSGLPSDRFSAERTGGSVSTLTIQRTQQEDSAVYLCASSASYQRGTEAFFGQGTRLTVV.

This clonotype was recorded at least ten times. J is TRBJ2-3 and V is TRBV7-8; TRBD2 matches at 10 bases. V shed 5 bases and J 2 bases; nucleotides not matched to a gene: 7. This CDR3 is 16 amino acids long. The germline CDR1 and CDR2 sequences are SGHVS and FQNEAQ. CDR3 loop: CASSPRAGGPTDTQYF. The CDR3 region has the DNA TGTGCCAGCAGCCCCAGAGCGGGAGGGCCCACAGATACGCAGTATTTT. The entire variable domain, with the rest obtained from reference TRBV7-8 and TRBJ2-3, is as follows: GAGVSQSPRYKVAKRGQDVALRCDPISGHVSLFWYQQALGQGPEFLTYFQNEAQLDKSGLPSDRFFAERPEGSVSTLKIQRTQQEDSAVYLCASSPRAGGPTDTQYFGPGTRLTVL.

For this clonotype: One end of the junction does not line up with germline, which may come from a read error. The chain is built from TRBV2 and TRBJ1-5; 8 bases align to TRBD1. CDR1 and CDR2 from the germline V gene are SNHLY and FYNNEI. The CDR3 length is 14 residues. In nucleotides, the CDR3 is TGTGCCAGCAGGGAAGACAGGGGTCGGCAGCCCCAGCATTTT. Translated, it gives CASREDRGRQPQHF. The whole variable domain, filled in from reference TRBV2 and TRBJ1-5, reads EPEVTQTPSHQVTQMGQEVILRCVPISNHLYFYWYRQILGQKVEFLVSFYNNEISEKSEIFDDQFSVERPDGSNFTLKIRSTKLEDSAMYFCASREDRGRQPQHFGDGTRLSIL.

This clonotype was detected only a few times. The rearrangement uses TRBV10-3 and TRBJ1-1, with a tentative D call TRBD1 (6 bases). The length of the CDR3 is 14 residues. The V end was cut by 3 bases, the J end by 1 base, with 9 bases between. CDR1 is ENHRY, CDR2 SYGVKD, per germline. CDR3: CAISEQGANTEAFF. The CDR3 region has the DNA TGTGCCATCAGTGAACAGGGAGCGAACACTGAAGCTTTCTTT.